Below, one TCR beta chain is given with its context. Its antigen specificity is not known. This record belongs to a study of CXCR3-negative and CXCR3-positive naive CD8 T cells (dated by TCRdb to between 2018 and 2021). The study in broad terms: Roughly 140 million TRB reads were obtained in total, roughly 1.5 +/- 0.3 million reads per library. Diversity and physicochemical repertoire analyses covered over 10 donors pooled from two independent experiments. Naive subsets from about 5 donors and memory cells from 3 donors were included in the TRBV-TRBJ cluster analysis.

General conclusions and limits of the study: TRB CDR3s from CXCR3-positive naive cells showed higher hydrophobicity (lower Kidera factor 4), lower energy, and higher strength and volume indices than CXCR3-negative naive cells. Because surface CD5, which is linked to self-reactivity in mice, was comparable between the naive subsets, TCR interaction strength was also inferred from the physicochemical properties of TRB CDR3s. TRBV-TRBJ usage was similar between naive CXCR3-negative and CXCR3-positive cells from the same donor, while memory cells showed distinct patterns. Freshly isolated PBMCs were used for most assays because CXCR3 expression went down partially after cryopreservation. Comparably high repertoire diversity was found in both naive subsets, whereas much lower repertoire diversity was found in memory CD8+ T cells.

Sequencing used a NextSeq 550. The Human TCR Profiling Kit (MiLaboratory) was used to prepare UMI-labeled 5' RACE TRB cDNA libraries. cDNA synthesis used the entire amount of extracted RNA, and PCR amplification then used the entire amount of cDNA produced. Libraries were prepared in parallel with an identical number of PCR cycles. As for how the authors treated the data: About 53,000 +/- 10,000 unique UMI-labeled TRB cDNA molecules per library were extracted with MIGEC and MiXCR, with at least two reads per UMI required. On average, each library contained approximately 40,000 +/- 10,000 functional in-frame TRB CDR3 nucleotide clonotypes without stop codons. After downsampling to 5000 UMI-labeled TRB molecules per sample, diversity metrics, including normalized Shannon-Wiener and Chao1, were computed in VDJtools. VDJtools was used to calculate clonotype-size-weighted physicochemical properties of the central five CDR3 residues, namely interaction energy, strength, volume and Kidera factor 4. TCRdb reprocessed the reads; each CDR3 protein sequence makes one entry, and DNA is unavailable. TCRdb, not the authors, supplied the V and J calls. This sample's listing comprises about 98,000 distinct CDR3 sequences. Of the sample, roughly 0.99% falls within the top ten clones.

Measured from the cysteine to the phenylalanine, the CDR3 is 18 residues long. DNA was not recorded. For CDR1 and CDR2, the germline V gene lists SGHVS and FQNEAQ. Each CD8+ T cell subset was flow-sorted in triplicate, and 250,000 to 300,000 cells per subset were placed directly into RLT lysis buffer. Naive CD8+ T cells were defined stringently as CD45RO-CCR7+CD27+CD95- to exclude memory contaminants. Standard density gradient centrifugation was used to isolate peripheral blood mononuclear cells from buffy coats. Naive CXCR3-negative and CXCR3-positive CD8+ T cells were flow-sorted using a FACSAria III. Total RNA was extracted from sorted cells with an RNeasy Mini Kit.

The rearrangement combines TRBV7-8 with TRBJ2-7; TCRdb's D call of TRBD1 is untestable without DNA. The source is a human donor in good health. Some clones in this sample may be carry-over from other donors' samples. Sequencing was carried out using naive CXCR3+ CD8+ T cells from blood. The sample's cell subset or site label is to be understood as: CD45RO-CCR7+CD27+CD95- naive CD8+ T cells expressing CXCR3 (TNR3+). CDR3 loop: CASSSWGQGNNLYYEQYF. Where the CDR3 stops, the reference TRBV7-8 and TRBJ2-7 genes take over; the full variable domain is GAGVSQSPRYKVAKRGQDVALRCDPISGHVSLFWYQQALGQGPEFLTYFQNEAQLDKSGLPSDRFFAERPEGSVSTLKIQRTQQEDSAVYLCASSSWGQGNNLYYEQYFGPGTRLTVT.